This T cell receptor beta chain was profiled in a study of blood T cell repertoires in COVID-19. For the study at large: Some COVID-19 samples were acute and others convalescent; all came from the United States, Italy and Spain.

Germline assignment: CDR1 LNHNV and CDR2 YYDKDF (reference sequence). The CDR3 has 15 amino acids. V was pared by 3 bases and J by 4 bases, with 15 bases between. In the original workflow: The authors estimated nucleated cell counts from reference gene primer amplification. Sequencing used immunoSEQ multiplex PCR; TCRdb keeps in-frame clones, though not all of them. V, J and clone size were drawn from that table, and D and trimming were deduced from the DNA. Of approximately 63,000 clones detected, around 88% appear once; the ten largest clones hold roughly 18%. J is TRBJ1-1 and V is TRBV15; possible D gene TRBD1, 6 bases. Sequenced: peripheral blood. The origin of this receptor is a woman at least 80 years old with active COVID-19. The CDR3 DNA reads as TGTGCCACCAGCAGGGGGGCAGGACAACGCACTGAAGCTTTCTTT. Its translation: CATSRGAGQRTEAFF.